This T cell receptor (beta chain) was recovered during a study of tumor and adjacent non-tumor tissue in lung cancer. TCRbeta libraries were built with three rounds of nested PCR, modified from ARM-PCR. TCRdb re-called the multiplex PCR reads with MiXCR, one entry per CDR3 protein. The sample records 100,000 to 150,000 distinct CDR3 sequences, 66% being singletons. In the case of this clonotype: A much bigger clone sits one base away, suggesting this may be a read error.

The template was RNA from unsorted bulk tissue. CDR1 is DFQATT, CDR2 SNEGSKA, per germline (reference sequence). This CDR3 has 12 residues. The sequence came from a young man with non-small cell lung cancer. This chain uses TRBV20-1 with TRBJ1-4, with 7 nucleotides matching TRBD1. Source material: lung tumor tissue. CDR3 in DNA: TGCAGTACTAGAGAACAGGGGGAAAAACTGTTTTTT. Translation gives CSTREQGEKLFF.